A single sample is the source of the 6 T cell receptor delta chains below, sequenced in a study of gamma-delta T cells after stem cell transplantation. TCRdb re-processed the RT-PCR reads via CATT. The sample lists roughly 1,100 delta-chain clones; roughly 3.3% were seen once. Sequenced: gamma-delta T cells. These TCRs come from a human donor. It is not recorded whose cells these are; they may come from a transplant donor.

The sample holds a few counts of this clone. The TCRdb protein comes from a much larger clone and disagrees with this DNA's translation at residue 3, likely due to a read error; the protein given here is derived from the DNA. The chain recombines TRDV2 with TRDJ3, with D unresolved. The V gene's germline CDR1 is GEAIGNYY and CDR2 EKD. CDR3 size: 16 residues. The CDR3 protein is CAFDIRSSWDTRQMFF. The CDR3 bases are TGTGCCTTTGACATAAGAAGCTCCTGGGACACCCGACAGATGTTTTTC.

This clone has a handful of counts. The likely explanation is a read error, given a far larger clone one base away. Within the sample, other DNA sequences also encode this same CDR3. V gene TRDV2 combines with J gene TRDJ2; 7 bases align to TRDD3. CDR3 length: 19 residues. V was pared by 7 bases and J by 8 bases, with 27 bases of the junction left unmatched. From germline, CDR1 is GEAIGNYY and CDR2 EKD. The CDR3 coding sequence is TGTGCCTGCGATAGTCTCCAACGTACTGGGGCCTCCGAAGGGGCACAACTCTTCTTT. It specifies CACDSLQRTGASEGAQLFF.

This clone is judged large. The sample has other DNA sequences that encode this CDR3 too. The rearrangement links TRDV2 to TRDJ1; possibly TRDD2 for D (7 bases). The CDR3 consists of 22 residues. Germline lookup yields CDR1 GEAIGNYY and CDR2 EKD. V dropped 3 bases and J dropped 1 base, with 35 bases sitting between them. The DNA of the CDR3 is TGTGCCTGTGACCCCCTTCCTGCGGTACTGGGTAAGGAGTCACAGCCCACCGATAAACTCATCTTT. It is translated as CACDPLPAVLGKESQPTDKLIF.

This clone was counted only a few times. This DNA translates differently at residue 6 from the TCRdb protein, which is that of a much larger clone; a read error is likely, and the protein shown is the DNA's own translation. The chain is built from TRDV2 and TRDJ1, with 13 bases matching TRDD3. The CDR3 runs to 17 residues. The junction had 3 bases not matched to a gene; V was cut back by 0 bases and J by 0 bases. The germline gives CDR1 GEAIGNYY, CDR2 EKD. The CDR3 DNA is TGTGCCTGTGACACCCCACTGGGGGATACGGACACCGATAAACTCATCTTT. Protein: CACDTPLGDTDTDKLIF.

This clone was seen only a few times. The amino acid sequence in TCRdb belongs to a much larger clone and departs from this DNA's translation at residue 5, likely a sequencing read error; the sequence shown is translated from the DNA. This chain connects TRDV2 to TRDJ1; the D is unclear. CDR3 length: 16 residues. Trimming removed 3 bases at V and 4 bases at J, with 20 bases between. Germline V gene sequence: CDR1 GEAIGNYY, CDR2 EKD. CDR3: CACDAVEDRQYDKLIF. For the CDR3, the DNA is TGTGCCTGTGACGCCGTGGAAGACAGGCAATACGATAAACTCATCTTT.

Concerning this clone itself: TCRdb records a much larger clone's protein for this DNA, with a difference at residue 4 that likely arises from a read error; the protein given is the translation of the DNA. The V call is TRDV2, the J call TRDJ1, with D perhaps matching TRDD3 (6 bases). The CDR3 is 17 residues long. Germline CDR1 is GEAIGNYY and CDR2 is EKD. CDR3 coding DNA: TGTGCCTGTGTCACCGTCGGGGGACCTATGTACACCGATAAACTCATCTTT. This sequence encodes CACVTVGGPMYTDKLIF.